This T cell receptor (beta chain) was sequenced for a study of blood T cells in healthy people across ages. Whole-study context: About one barcoded TCR beta cDNA was captured per two T cells. Study-wide results and caveats: Whereas aged donors had fewer naive CD4+ cells, long-lived donors had more of them and higher diversity.

Trimming pared 1 base from V and 2 bases from J, leaving 8 bases between. The CDR3 has 15 residues. Germline lookup yields CDR1 MGHRA and CDR2 YSYEKL. This clonotype was found a few times. What it recognizes is unknown. Every donor contributed roughly 10 milliliters of peripheral blood by blood draw. With a J-beta primer mix and a sample-barcoded 5' primer, a second PCR ran 7 to 11 cycles. TCRdb re-called the 5' RACE reads with MiXCR, one entry per CDR3 protein. The sample includes roughly 1.9 million distinct CDR3 sequences, about two fifths of them seen just once. The sequence was collected from a human donor in good health. The V gene is TRBV4-1, the J gene TRBJ1-4, with D unresolved. The sample consisted of blood. The CDR3 nucleotides are TGCGCCAGCAGCCAAGTCGACCAGACTAATGAAAAACTGTTTTTT. Translation gives CASSQVDQTNEKLFF.